This passage covers 18 T cell receptor beta chains from one sample sequenced in a study of blood T cell repertoires in COVID-19. Sequencing used immunoSEQ multiplex PCR; TCRdb keeps in-frame clones, though not all of them. The sample lists some 130,000 clones, around 87% occurring once. Sequencing input: peripheral blood. The source is a woman in her sixties with acute or convalescent COVID-19.

The CDR3 DNA reads TGTGCCAGCAGCTTCGGAGGGGGCGGCAATCAGCCCCAGCATTTT. Translating it yields CASSFGGGGNQPQHF. J is TRBJ1-5 and V is TRBV7-2; 7 positions agree with TRBD1. Trimming took 3 bases from V and 2 from J; bases not matched to a gene: 4. This CDR3 has 15 residues. Germline loops: CDR1 SGHTA, CDR2 FQGNSA.

V and J are TRBV6-5 and TRBJ2-4; 11 nucleotides line up with TRBD2. The CDR3 is 15 amino acids. CDR1 is MNHEY, CDR2 SVGAGI, per germline. Germline trimming cut 6 bases from V and 8 bases from J; bases unmatched to any gene: 9. CDR3 DNA: TGTGCCAGCAGGGCTCAGACTAGCGGGAAAGACATTCAGTACTTC. Its protein product is CASRAQTSGKDIQYF.

The rearrangement links TRBV28 to TRBJ2-2; D might be TRBD2 (6 bases). CDR1 and CDR2 (germline): MDHEN, SYDVKM. The CDR3 extends over 13 amino acids. Trimming stripped 11 bases from V and 2 bases from J, with 12 bases between. In nucleotides, the CDR3 is TGTGCCGGGGAGGACCGAAACACCGGGGAGCTGTTTTTT. Its protein product is CAGEDRNTGELFF. Together with reference TRBV28 and TRBJ2-2, the CDR3 gives the full variable domain: DVKVTQSSRYLVKRTGEKVFLECVQDMDHENMFWYRQDPGLGLRLIYFSYDVKMKEKGDIPEGYSVSREKKERFSLILESASTNQTSMYLCAGEDRNTGELFFGEGSRLTVL.

The J gene is TRBJ1-2, the V gene TRBV2; 9 positions agree with TRBD1. Germline CDR1 and CDR2: SNHLY and FYNNEI. The CDR3 has 14 residues. With 4 bases clipped from V and 4 bases from J, the junction kept 4 bases outside the gene matches. The CDR3 DNA follows: TGTGCCAGCAGTGGGGGACAGGGATTCTATGGCTACACCTTC. Protein sequence: CASSGGQGFYGYTF. The full variable domain, with the rest looked up from reference TRBV2 and TRBJ1-2, is EPEVTQTPSHQVTQMGQEVILRCVPISNHLYFYWYRQILGQKVEFLVSFYNNEISEKSEIFDDQFSVERPDGSNFTLKIRSTKLEDSAMYFCASSGGQGFYGYTFGSGTRLTVV.

The rearrangement uses TRBV5-1 and TRBJ2-6, with 8 bases that match TRBD1. The CDR3 runs to 16 residues. Germline V gene data show CDR1 as SGHRS and CDR2 as YFSETQ. The J segment lost 2 bases and the V segment lost 0 bases, leaving 1 base of the junction unmatched. The CDR3: CASSLEQGAGANVLTF. CDR3 sequence (DNA): TGCGCCAGCAGCTTGGAACAGGGGGCTGGGGCCAACGTCCTGACTTTC.

This chain uses TRBV5-4 with TRBJ2-7; 7 nucleotides agree with TRBD1. Germline loops: CDR1 SGHNT, CDR2 YYREEE (reference sequence). The CDR3 loop spans 13 amino acids. J was trimmed by 5 bases and V by 2 bases; bases with no gene match: 4. CDR3: CASSLAGGDEQYV. CDR3 DNA sequence: TGTGCCAGCAGCTTAGCAGGGGGAGACGAGCAGTACGTC.

The chain links TRBV3-1 (or the pseudogene TRBV3-2) to TRBJ2-5; 8 bases are a match to TRBD1. Germline-derived CDR1 and CDR2 are LGHDT and YNNKEL (reference sequence). The CDR3 contains 16 residues. The ends lost 0 bases at V and 5 bases at J; junction bases unmatched: 8. The CDR3 here is CASSQDQAGGRETQYF. The CDR3 DNA reads as TGTGCCAGCAGCCAAGATCAGGCAGGGGGCCGGGAGACCCAGTACTTC.

The chain has TRBV3-1 (or the pseudogene TRBV3-2) and TRBJ2-7; no firm D call. CDR1 and CDR2 (germline): LGHDT, YNNKEL (reference sequence). The V gene lost 3 bases and the J gene lost 7 bases, with 10 bases spanning the gap. The CDR3 is made up of 12 amino acids. CDR3 protein: CASSHKTLEQYF. DNA for the CDR3: TGTGCCAGCAGCCATAAAACACTAGAGCAGTACTTC.

V is TRBV4-2 and J is TRBJ2-1; 11 bases align to TRBD2. Per germline, CDR1 LGHNA and CDR2 YNFKEQ. The CDR3 runs 16 residues. The V segment lost 2 bases and the J segment 8 bases; nucleotides outside the gene matches: 8. Here the CDR3 DNA reads TGTGCCAGCAGCCAATTACGAACTAGCGGGAGTGATGAGCAGTTCTTC. Encoded protein: CASSQLRTSGSDEQFF.

The chain has TRBV14 and TRBJ2-7, with 9 bases fitting TRBD2. This CDR3 has 16 residues. V shed 0 bases, J shed 6 bases, and the junction held 9 bases outside the gene matches. CDR1 and CDR2 (germline): SGHDN, FVKESK. The CDR3 nucleotides read TGTGCCAGCAGCCAAGATGTCCTAGCGGGATTTAGCGAGCAGTACTTC. This codes for CASSQDVLAGFSEQYF. Full variable domain (missing parts from reference TRBV14 and TRBJ2-7): EAGVTQFPSHSVIEKGQTVTLRCDPISGHDNLYWYRRVMGKEIKFLLHFVKESKQDESGMPNNRFLAERTGGTYSTLKVQPAELEDSGVYFCASSQDVLAGFSEQYFGPGTRLTVT.

The genes are TRBV18 and TRBJ2-7; the match to TRBD2 covers 8 bases. The CDR3 is 13 amino acids. J gave up 3 bases and V 6 bases, and 4 bases lay outside the gene matches. Germline CDR1 KGHSH, CDR2 LQKENI. CDR3 amino acids: CASSASGSYEQYF. The CDR3 nucleotides read TGTGCCAGCTCGGCAAGCGGGAGCTACGAGCAGTACTTC.

The J gene is TRBJ2-2, the V gene TRBV3-1 (or the pseudogene TRBV3-2), with 10 positions matching TRBD1. V trimming: 3 bases; J trimming: 3 bases; junction bases outside the gene matches: 4. From germline, CDR1 is LGHDT and CDR2 YNNKEL (reference sequence). There are 16 residues in the CDR3. CDR3 amino acids: CASSHVDRGDTGELFF. Here the CDR3 DNA reads TGTGCCAGCAGCCATGTGGACAGGGGGGACACCGGGGAGCTGTTTTTT.

V usage is TRBV19 and J usage is TRBJ1-1, with a tentative D call TRBD1 (5 bases). V lost 6 bases and J lost 0, with 14 bases in between. Germline V lookup: CDR1 LNHDA, CDR2 SQIVND (reference sequence). CDR3 length equals 15 residues. The CDR3 DNA sequence: TGTGCCAGTAGCCAATCAGCAGGGTTGAACACTGAAGCTTTCTTT. This encodes CASSQSAGLNTEAFF.

This rearrangement joins TRBV3-1 (or the pseudogene TRBV3-2) to TRBJ2-1, with 9 bases identical to TRBD2. V shed 1 base and J 4 bases; nucleotides not matched to a gene: 8. Germline-derived CDR1 and CDR2 are LGHDT and YNNKEL (reference sequence). The CDR3 sequence is 17 residues long. CDR3 protein: CASSQVMLAGSYNEQFF. The CDR3 DNA sequence: TGTGCCAGCAGCCAAGTGATGCTAGCGGGATCTTACAATGAGCAGTTCTTC.

Only one count was recorded for this clone. The rearrangement uses TRBV3-1 (or the pseudogene TRBV3-2) and TRBJ2-1; D is unclear. V lost 2 bases and J 10 bases, leaving 12 bases between the germline ends. This CDR3 has 13 amino acids. The germline gives CDR1 LGHDT, CDR2 YNNKEL (reference sequence). In DNA form, the CDR3 reads TGTGCCAGCAGCCAAACTTTAGCTGGCGAGCAGTTCTTC. Translating it yields CASSQTLAGEQFF.

This clone turned up a few times. The chain links TRBV7-3 to TRBJ2-1; maybe TRBD2 (6 bases). Trimming cost V 5 bases and J 8 bases, with 19 bases left between them. The CDR3 spans 15 residues. Germline CDR1 SGHTA, CDR2 FQGTGA. CDR3 residues: CASSPRAAGWDEQFF. Written as DNA, the CDR3 is TGTGCCAGCAGCCCTCGGGCCGCGGGGTGGGATGAGCAGTTCTTC.

The genes are TRBV2 and TRBJ2-2, with D possibly TRBD1 on 6 matching bases. There are 15 residues in the CDR3. Trimming removed 6 bases at V and 0 bases at J, with 11 bases between. Germline V gene lookup returns CDR1 SNHLY and CDR2 FYNNEI. The chain's CDR3 is CASSSGTSNTGELFF. As DNA, the CDR3 is TGTGCCAGCAGCTCCGGGACATCGAACACCGGGGAGCTGTTTTTT.

This chain uses TRBV27 with TRBJ1-5; D is unclear. The V end lost 7 bases, the J end lost 5 bases, and 3 bases lay between the germline ends. The CDR3 covers 10 residues. The germline V gene has CDR1 MNHEY and CDR2 SMNVEV (reference sequence). For the CDR3, the DNA is TGTGCCAGCACCGATCAGCCCCAGCATTTT. Translated: CASTDQPQHF.